These T cell receptor beta chains were read from a single sample in a study of persistence of HIV-infected CD4 T cells. Their antigen targets remain unknown. The data were produced by immunoSEQ multiplex PCR, yet TCRdb's version contains in-frame clones alone and is incomplete. The profile shows roughly 25,000 clones, approximately 79% of them singletons. Specimen: CD4+ T cells sorted from PBMCs after roughly 18-hour stimulation, collected from a patient who received antiretroviral therapy. The receptor set was obtained from an adult man with HIV who was CMV-seropositive. Both conserved end residues are part of each CDR3. Fields, in order: clone size, J gene, V gene, D gene, CDR3 DNA, CDR3 protein. D genes are given only for firm matches. Clone size is stated in some rows and not others, as once, few, many or a class when expanded.

clone size: NA
J gene: TRBJ2-2
V gene: TRBV5-1
D gene: NA
CDR3 DNA: TGCGCCAGCAGCTTGACGTTGAACACCGGGGAGCTGTTTTTT
CDR3 protein: CASSLTLNTGELFF

clone size: once
J gene: TRBJ1-1
V gene: TRBV5-1
D gene: TRBD1
CDR3 DNA: TGCGCCAGCAGCTTGCCTCGGACAGGGAACACTGAAGCTTTCTTT
CDR3 protein: CASSLPRTGNTEAFF

clone size: NA
J gene: TRBJ1-2
V gene: TRBV28
D gene: NA
CDR3 DNA: TGTGCCAGCAGTCCGATGACAGCGACGAACTATGGCTACACCTTC
CDR3 protein: CASSPMTATNYGYTF

clone size: NA
J gene: TRBJ2-2
V gene: TRBV24-1
D gene: TRBD2
CDR3 DNA: TGTGCCACCAGTGATCCCCAACTAGCGGGGGGGCGTCACACCGGGGAGCTGTTTTTT
CDR3 protein: CATSDPQLAGGRHTGELFF

clone size: NA
J gene: TRBJ2-1
V gene: TRBV6-5
D gene: TRBD1
CDR3 DNA: TGTGCCAGCAGTACCCGGGACAGGGGCCACAATGAGCAGTTCTTC
CDR3 protein: CASSTRDRGHNEQFF

clone size: NA
J gene: TRBJ2-7
V gene: TRBV5-1
D gene: TRBD2
CDR3 DNA: TGCGCCAGCAGCTTGGGGACTAGCGGTATCTACGAGCAGTACTTC
CDR3 protein: CASSLGTSGIYEQYF

clone size: NA
J gene: TRBJ2-7
V gene: TRBV3-1/TRBV3-2
D gene: NA
CDR3 DNA: TGTGCCACGATTAAGAACAGGTACGAGCAGTACTTC
CDR3 protein: CATIKNRYEQYF

clone size: NA
J gene: TRBJ2-7
V gene: TRBV19
D gene: NA
CDR3 DNA: TGTGCCAGTAGTGACCGGGACTCGCTATTTGTCGAGCAGTACTTC
CDR3 protein: CASSDRDSLFVEQYF

clone size: NA
J gene: TRBJ2-2
V gene: TRBV5-1
D gene: NA
CDR3 DNA: TGCGCCAGCAGCTTGGCCGGAGCAGTCGGGGAGCTGTTTTTT
CDR3 protein: CASSLAGAVGELFF

clone size: NA
J gene: TRBJ1-3
V gene: TRBV30
D gene: NA
CDR3 DNA: TGTGCCTGGAGTCTTGGGCTTGGAAACACCATATATTTT
CDR3 protein: CAWSLGLGNTIYF

clone size: NA
J gene: TRBJ2-2
V gene: TRBV3-1/TRBV3-2
D gene: NA
CDR3 DNA: TGTGCCAGCAGCCAATCTCAAACCGGGGAGCTGTTTTTT
CDR3 protein: CASSQSQTGELFF

clone size: NA
J gene: TRBJ1-6
V gene: TRBV27
D gene: NA
CDR3 DNA: TGTGCCAGCGCTGGGACCCGCAGTAATTCACCCCTCCACTTT
CDR3 protein: CASAGTRSNSPLHF

clone size: NA
J gene: TRBJ1-6
V gene: TRBV6-5
D gene: NA
CDR3 DNA: TGTGCCAGCAGGACAGACAGGAATGGTTCACCCCTCCACTTT
CDR3 protein: CASRTDRNGSPLHF

clone size: NA
J gene: TRBJ2-1
V gene: TRBV10-3
D gene: NA
CDR3 DNA: TGTGCCATCAGTGGTGGAGGGGCGCCTAGCAATGAGCAGTTCTTC
CDR3 protein: CAISGGGAPSNEQFF

clone size: NA
J gene: TRBJ1-1
V gene: TRBV28
D gene: NA
CDR3 DNA: TGTGCCAGTTTGGATCGGAATGCTGAAGCTTTCTTT
CDR3 protein: CASLDRNAEAFF

clone size: NA
J gene: TRBJ2-7
V gene: TRBV5-4
D gene: NA
CDR3 DNA: TGTGCCAGCAGCTTGGGAGTAGCGGATGCCTACGAGCAGTACTTC
CDR3 protein: CASSLGVADAYEQYF

clone size: NA
J gene: TRBJ1-2
V gene: TRBV5-1
D gene: NA
CDR3 DNA: TGCGCCAGCAGCTTGTCGGCAGGGTGGGACTATGGCTACACCTTC
CDR3 protein: CASSLSAGWDYGYTF

clone size: once
J gene: TRBJ2-3
V gene: TRBV6-5
D gene: NA
CDR3 DNA: TGTGCCAGCAGCAGGGTCCCTATCACAGATACGCAGTATTTT
CDR3 protein: CASSRVPITDTQYF

clone size: NA
J gene: TRBJ2-7
V gene: TRBV28
D gene: NA
CDR3 DNA: TGTGCCAGCAGTTTAGGTTTAGGGTTTAACGAGCAGTACTTC
CDR3 protein: CASSLGLGFNEQYF

clone size: NA
J gene: TRBJ2-5
V gene: TRBV27
D gene: NA
CDR3 DNA: TGTGCCAGCAGTCACAGGGAAGGAGAGACCCAGTACTTC
CDR3 protein: CASSHREGETQYF

clone size: NA
J gene: TRBJ1-4
V gene: TRBV5-1
D gene: TRBD1
CDR3 DNA: TGCGCCAGCAGCCGATTCTCCGGACAGGGGGCGCAGATTAATGAAAAACTGTTTTTT
CDR3 protein: CASSRFSGQGAQINEKLFF

clone size: few
J gene: TRBJ1-2
V gene: TRBV19
D gene: TRBD1
CDR3 DNA: TGTGCCAGTAGACCCGACAGGGATGATGGCTACACCTTC
CDR3 protein: CASRPDRDDGYTF

clone size: NA
J gene: TRBJ2-1
V gene: TRBV6-5
D gene: NA
CDR3 DNA: TGTGCCAGCAGTATTGGGCAGGAGAACAATGAGCAGTTCTTC
CDR3 protein: CASSIGQENNEQFF

clone size: NA
J gene: TRBJ2-7
V gene: TRBV7-9
D gene: NA
CDR3 DNA: TGTGCCAGCAGCTTAGCAGCGATGGTCGAGCAGTACTTC
CDR3 protein: CASSLAAMVEQYF

clone size: NA
J gene: TRBJ1-5
V gene: TRBV2
D gene: NA
CDR3 DNA: TGTGCCAGCAGTGGGGTAGGGGAACAGCCCCAGCATTTT
CDR3 protein: CASSGVGEQPQHF

clone size: NA
J gene: TRBJ2-7
V gene: TRBV27
D gene: TRBD1
CDR3 DNA: TGTGCCAGCAGCCCGACAGGGGGCAGCTCCTACGAGCAGTACTTC
CDR3 protein: CASSPTGGSSYEQYF

clone size: NA
J gene: TRBJ1-2
V gene: TRBV9
D gene: TRBD1
CDR3 DNA: TGTGCCAGCACCGCATTTGGACAGGCACCCTATGGCTACACCTTC
CDR3 protein: CASTAFGQAPYGYTF

clone size: NA
J gene: TRBJ2-7
V gene: TRBV6-2/TRBV6-3
D gene: TRBD1
CDR3 DNA: TGTGCCAGCAGTTCGAAGACAGGGACCTACGAGCAGTACTTC
CDR3 protein: CASSSKTGTYEQYF

clone size: NA
J gene: TRBJ2-7
V gene: TRBV5-4
D gene: TRBD2
CDR3 DNA: TGTGCCAGCAGCCCCAGCGGGGGGGCCTGGGACGAGCAGTACTTC
CDR3 protein: CASSPSGGAWDEQYF

clone size: NA
J gene: TRBJ2-1
V gene: TRBV3-1/TRBV3-2
D gene: TRBD1
CDR3 DNA: TGTGCCAGCAGCAAGGACAGGGGGTCCTACAATGAGCAGTTCTTC
CDR3 protein: CASSKDRGSYNEQFF

clone size: NA
J gene: TRBJ1-4
V gene: TRBV29-1
D gene: TRBD1
CDR3 DNA: TGCAGCGTTGAAGATTACAGGGGGGAAAAACTGTTTTTT
CDR3 protein: CSVEDYRGEKLFF

clone size: few
J gene: TRBJ1-6
V gene: TRBV3-1/TRBV3-2
D gene: NA
CDR3 DNA: TGTGCCAGCAGCCTGAGTAATTCACCCCTCCACTTT
CDR3 protein: CASSLSNSPLHF

clone size: NA
J gene: TRBJ2-1
V gene: TRBV5-4
D gene: NA
CDR3 DNA: TGTGCCAGCAGCGATGTCCAGGGTGGTCGTCACAATGAGCAGTTCTTC
CDR3 protein: CASSDVQGGRHNEQFF

clone size: NA
J gene: TRBJ2-7
V gene: TRBV18
D gene: NA
CDR3 DNA: TGTGCCAGCTCACCACAGGGGGGGTCCTACGAGCAGTACTTC
CDR3 protein: CASSPQGGSYEQYF

clone size: once
J gene: TRBJ2-1
V gene: TRBV7-8
D gene: TRBD1
CDR3 DNA: TGTGCCAGCTTACTTTTCGGGACAGGGGTCTACAATGAGCAGTTCTTC
CDR3 protein: CASLLFGTGVYNEQFF

clone size: NA
J gene: TRBJ2-7
V gene: TRBV5-1
D gene: NA
CDR3 DNA: TGCGCCAGCAGCTTGATAGAGGGGTCTACCCACGAGCAGTACTTC
CDR3 protein: CASSLIEGSTHEQYF

clone size: NA
J gene: TRBJ2-1
V gene: TRBV7-9
D gene: NA
CDR3 DNA: TGTGCCAGCAGCTTCAAAGGGGGTCTGAACTGGGTCTTC
CDR3 protein: CASSFKGGLNWVF

clone size: NA
J gene: TRBJ2-1
V gene: TRBV4-2
D gene: NA
CDR3 DNA: TGTGCCAGCAGCCAAAGCGACTTAGGCTCCGCCCATGAGCAGTTCTTC
CDR3 protein: CASSQSDLGSAHEQFF

clone size: NA
J gene: TRBJ2-7
V gene: TRBV3-1/TRBV3-2
D gene: TRBD1
CDR3 DNA: TGTGCCAGCAGTAGACAGGGCCCCTCCTACGAGCAGTACTTC
CDR3 protein: CASSRQGPSYEQYF

clone size: NA
J gene: TRBJ1-5
V gene: TRBV12-3/TRBV12-4
D gene: NA
CDR3 DNA: TGTGCCAGCAGAATAGATGGTAATCAGCCCCAGCATTTT
CDR3 protein: CASRIDGNQPQHF

clone size: NA
J gene: TRBJ1-6
V gene: TRBV7-8
D gene: NA
CDR3 DNA: TGTGCCAGCAGCTTAAGCGGCAGGGAGAATTCACCCCTCCACTTT
CDR3 protein: CASSLSGRENSPLHF

clone size: NA
J gene: TRBJ2-1
V gene: TRBV7-3
D gene: NA
CDR3 DNA: TGTGCCAGCAGCTTAACGGGGGCCGAGGAGCAGTTCTTC
CDR3 protein: CASSLTGAEEQFF